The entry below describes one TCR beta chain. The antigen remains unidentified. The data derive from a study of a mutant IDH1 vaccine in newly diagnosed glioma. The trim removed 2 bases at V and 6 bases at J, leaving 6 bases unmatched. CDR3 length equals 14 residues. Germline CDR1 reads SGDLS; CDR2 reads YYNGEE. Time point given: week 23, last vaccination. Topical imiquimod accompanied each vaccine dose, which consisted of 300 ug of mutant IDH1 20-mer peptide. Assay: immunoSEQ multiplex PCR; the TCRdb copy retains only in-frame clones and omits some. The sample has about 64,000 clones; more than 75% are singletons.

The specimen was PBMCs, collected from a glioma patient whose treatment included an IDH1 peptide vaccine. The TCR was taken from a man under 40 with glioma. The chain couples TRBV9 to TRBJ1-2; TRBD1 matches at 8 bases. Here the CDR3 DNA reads TGTGCCAGCAGCGTCGACAGGGGCAGGAATGGCTACACCTTC. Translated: CASSVDRGRNGYTF.